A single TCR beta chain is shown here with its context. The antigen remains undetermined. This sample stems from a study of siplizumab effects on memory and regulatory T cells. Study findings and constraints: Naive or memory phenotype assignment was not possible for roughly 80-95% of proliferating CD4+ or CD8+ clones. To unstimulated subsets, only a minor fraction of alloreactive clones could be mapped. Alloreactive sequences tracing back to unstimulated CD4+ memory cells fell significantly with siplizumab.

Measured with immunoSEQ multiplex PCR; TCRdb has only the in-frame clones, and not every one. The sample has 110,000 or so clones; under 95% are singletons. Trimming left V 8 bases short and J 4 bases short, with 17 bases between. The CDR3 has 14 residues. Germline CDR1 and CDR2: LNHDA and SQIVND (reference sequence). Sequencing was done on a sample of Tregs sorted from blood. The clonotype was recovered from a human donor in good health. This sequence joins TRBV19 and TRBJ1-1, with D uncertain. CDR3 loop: CASSRSRAGTEAFF. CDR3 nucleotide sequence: TGTGCCAGTTCTCGTTCGCGGGCGGGCACTGAAGCTTTCTTT.